This entry describes one T cell receptor beta chain. The data are from a study of blood T cell repertoires in COVID-19. Looking at the study overall: Sample material is recorded as cDNA or gDNA derived from T cells, B-cell-depleted T cells, or PBMCs.

Trimming left V 1 base short and J 7 bases short, with 18 bases between. The CDR3 consists of 15 residues. Germline values: CDR1 SGHKS, CDR2 YYEKEE (reference sequence). Original processing notes: Counts of nucleated cells, estimated from reference gene primer amplification, were obtained. Data came from immunoSEQ multiplex PCR; TCRdb stores just in-frame clones and leaves some out. V and J calls and clone size are as listed in that table; D and trimming were resolved from the DNA. The sample shows hundreds of thousands of clones, 80% of them seen only once. The age range of participants was about 18 to 95 years, with residence in under 30 US areas. Cohort assignment relied on participant-reported clinical history.

This receptor was obtained from a man younger than 45 with acute COVID-19. This rearrangement joins TRBV5-5 to TRBJ2-7; perhaps TRBD1 as D (6 bases). The material sequenced was PBMCs or T cells enriched from blood (not recorded which). The CDR3 DNA reads TGTGCCAGCAGCTTGACCCCGGGACAAGTACGTGAGCAGTACTTC. Its translation: CASSLTPGQVREQYF.